The sequence of this TCR beta chain was determined in a study of a mutant IDH1 vaccine in newly diagnosed glioma. Study-level background: Commencement of vaccination occurred 4-6 weeks following radiotherapy alone, or concurrently with temozolomide cycles. Study outcomes and limitations: Of the patients, 85% to 95% had vaccine-induced immune responses. There seemed to be no relation between pseudoprogression and changes in top peripheral T cell clonotypes.

As regards this clone: Its antigen is not known.

The assay was immunoSEQ multiplex PCR, and TCRdb's table has in-frame clones only and misses some. The profile shows about 120,000 clones, roughly 90% of them singletons. Sample time point: week 11, during vaccination. All doses held 300 ug of mutant IDH1 20-mer peptide, with topical imiquimod. In every donor, the tumor was a new WHO grade 3 or 4 IDH1-mutant, ATRX-lost astrocytoma. This receptor was identified in a woman in her forties or fifties with glioma. The sequences come from PBMCs, collected from a glioma patient whose treatment included an IDH1 peptide vaccine.

For the CDR3, the DNA is TGTGCCAGCAGCGTAGGGCCGGGGGGTTCCTACGAGCAGTACTTC. This sequence encodes CASSVGPGGSYEQYF. V gene TRBV9 combines with J gene TRBJ2-7, with TRBD2 identical over 7 bases. The length of the CDR3 is 15 residues. The germline V gene has CDR1 SGDLS and CDR2 YYNGEE. Germline trimming cut 0 bases from V and 1 base from J; bases unmatched to any gene: 4.